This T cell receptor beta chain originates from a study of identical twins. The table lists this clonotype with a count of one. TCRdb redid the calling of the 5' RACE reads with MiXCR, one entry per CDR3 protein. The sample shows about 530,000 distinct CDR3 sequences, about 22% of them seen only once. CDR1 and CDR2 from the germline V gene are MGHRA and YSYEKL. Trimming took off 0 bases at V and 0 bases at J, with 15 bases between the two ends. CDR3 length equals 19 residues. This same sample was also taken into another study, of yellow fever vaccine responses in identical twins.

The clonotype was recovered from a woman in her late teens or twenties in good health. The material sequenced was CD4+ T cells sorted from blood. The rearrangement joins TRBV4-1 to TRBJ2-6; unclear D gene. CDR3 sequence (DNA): TGCGCCAGCAGCCAAGATTGGGAATCAGTTGGCTCTGGGGCCAACGTCCTGACTTTC. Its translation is CASSQDWESVGSGANVLTF.